This T cell receptor beta chain was found in a study of regulatory T cells in long-lasting Graves disease. Study background: Persistent cases took antithyroid drugs over 5 years and stayed TSH receptor antibody positive. Study results and caveats: Among persistent patients, a larger number of public clonotypes were shared (about 3,000) than among newly diagnosed patients (about 970).

Time point defined: persistent/refractory GD, antithyroid drugs over 5 years with positive TRAb. Extracted PBMC RNA gave rise to the TCR library. The guidelines of the American Thyroid Association were the basis for diagnosing Graves' disease. This clonotype has a count of ten or more. What it binds is unknown. Assembly of TCR beta libraries relied on iRepertoire HTBI primers together with Arm-PCR of CDR3 regions. One entry per CDR3 protein, called by TCRdb with MiXCR from the multiplex PCR reads. The data hold 500,000 to 700,000 distinct CDR3 sequences, with approximately 29% observed a single time. The specimen comprised peripheral blood mononuclear cells (PBMCs), sampled when the disease was refractory, from a patient treated with antithyroid drugs. The TCR originated in a female donor with Graves disease.

CDR3 protein: CASSEIRGVYGYTF. The CDR3 DNA sequence: TGTGCCAGCAGTGAGATCAGGGGTGTCTATGGCTACACCTTC. This chain connects TRBV2 to TRBJ1-2, with D perhaps TRBD1 (6 bases). This CDR3 region has 14 residues. V was clipped by 3 bases and J by 4 bases, with 12 bases between them. Germline lookup yields CDR1 SNHLY and CDR2 FYNNEI. The full variable domain, with the rest looked up from reference TRBV2 and TRBJ1-2, is EPEVTQTPSHQVTQMGQEVILRCVPISNHLYFYWYRQILGQKVEFLVSFYNNEISEKSEIFDDQFSVERPDGSNFTLKIRSTKLEDSAMYFCASSEIRGVYGYTFGSGTRLTVV.